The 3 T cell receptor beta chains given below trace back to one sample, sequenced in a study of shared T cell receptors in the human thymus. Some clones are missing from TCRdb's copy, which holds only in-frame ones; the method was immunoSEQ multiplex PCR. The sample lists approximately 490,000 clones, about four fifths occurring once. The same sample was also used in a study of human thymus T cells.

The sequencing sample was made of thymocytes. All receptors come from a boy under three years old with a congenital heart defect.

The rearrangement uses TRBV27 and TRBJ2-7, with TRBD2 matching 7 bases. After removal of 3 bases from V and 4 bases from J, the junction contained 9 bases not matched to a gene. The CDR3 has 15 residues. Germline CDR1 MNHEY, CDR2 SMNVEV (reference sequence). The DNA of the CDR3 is TGTGCCAGCAGTTTGGGCGGCGGGAGAAATTACGAGCAGTACTTC. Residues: CASSLGGGRNYEQYF.

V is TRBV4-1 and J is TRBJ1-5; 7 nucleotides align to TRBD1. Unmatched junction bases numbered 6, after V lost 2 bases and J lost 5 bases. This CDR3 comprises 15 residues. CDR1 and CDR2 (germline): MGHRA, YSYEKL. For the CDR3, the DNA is TGCGCCAGCAGCCAACGTACAGGGGCGGATCAGCCCCAGCATTTT. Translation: CASSQRTGADQPQHF.

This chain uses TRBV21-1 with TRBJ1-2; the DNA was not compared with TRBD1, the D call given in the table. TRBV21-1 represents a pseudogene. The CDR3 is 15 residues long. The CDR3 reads CASSNLRKGHYGYTF. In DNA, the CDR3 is TGTGCCAGCAGCAACCTTCGTAAGGGGCACTATGGCTACACCTTC.